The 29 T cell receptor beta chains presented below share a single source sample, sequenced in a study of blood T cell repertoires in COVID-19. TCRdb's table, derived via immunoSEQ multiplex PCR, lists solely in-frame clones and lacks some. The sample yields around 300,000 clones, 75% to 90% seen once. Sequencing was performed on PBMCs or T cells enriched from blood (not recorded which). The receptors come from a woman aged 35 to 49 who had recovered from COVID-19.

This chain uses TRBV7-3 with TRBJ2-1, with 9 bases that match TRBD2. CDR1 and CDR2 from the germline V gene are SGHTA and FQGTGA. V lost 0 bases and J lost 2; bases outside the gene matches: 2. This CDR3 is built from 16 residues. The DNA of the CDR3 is TGTGCCAGCAGCTTAACCCGCGGGGGGGCCTACAATGAGCAGTTCTTC. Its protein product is CASSLTRGGAYNEQFF.

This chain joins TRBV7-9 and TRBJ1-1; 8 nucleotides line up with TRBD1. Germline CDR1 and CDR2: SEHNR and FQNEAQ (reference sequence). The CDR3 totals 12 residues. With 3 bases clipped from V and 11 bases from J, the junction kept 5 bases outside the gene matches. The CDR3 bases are TGTGCCAGCAGCTTTACAGGGGGGGTTGCTTTCTTT. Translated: CASSFTGGVAFF.

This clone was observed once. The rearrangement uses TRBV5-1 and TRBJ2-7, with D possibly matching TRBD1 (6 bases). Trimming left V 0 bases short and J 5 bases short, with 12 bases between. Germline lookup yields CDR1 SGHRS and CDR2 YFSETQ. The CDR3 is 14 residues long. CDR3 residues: CASSLGEGVDEQYF. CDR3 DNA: TGCGCCAGCAGCTTGGGAGAGGGGGTCGACGAGCAGTACTTC.

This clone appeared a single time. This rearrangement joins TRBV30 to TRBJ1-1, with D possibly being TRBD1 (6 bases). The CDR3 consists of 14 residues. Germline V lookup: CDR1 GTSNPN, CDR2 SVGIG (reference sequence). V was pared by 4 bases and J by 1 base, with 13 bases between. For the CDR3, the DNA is TGTGCCTGGACCCCAGGGGTCGGGAACACTGAAGCTTTCTTT. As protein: CAWTPGVGNTEAFF.

This CDR3 reads CAWSVRGSRLDTQYF. The CDR3 DNA is TGTGCCTGGAGTGTTAGGGGGTCCCGGTTGGATACGCAGTATTTT. The V call is TRBV30, the J call TRBJ2-3; TRBD1 is a possible D gene (6 bases). The ends were cut back, 0 bases at V and 6 bases at J, with 16 bases in the middle. This CDR3 is 15 amino acids long. Per germline, CDR1 GTSNPN and CDR2 SVGIG (reference sequence).

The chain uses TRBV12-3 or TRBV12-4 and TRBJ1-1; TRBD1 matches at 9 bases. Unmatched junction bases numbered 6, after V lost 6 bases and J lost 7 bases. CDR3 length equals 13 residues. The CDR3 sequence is CASRSTGGIEAFF. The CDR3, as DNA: TGTGCCAGCAGATCAACAGGGGGCATTGAAGCTTTCTTT.

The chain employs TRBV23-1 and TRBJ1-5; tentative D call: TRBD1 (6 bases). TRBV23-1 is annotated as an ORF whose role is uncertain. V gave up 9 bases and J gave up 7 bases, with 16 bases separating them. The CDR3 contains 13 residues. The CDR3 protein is CARPQGSGQPQHF. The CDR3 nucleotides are TGCGCCAGGCCACAGGGCTCGGGCCAGCCCCAGCATTTT.

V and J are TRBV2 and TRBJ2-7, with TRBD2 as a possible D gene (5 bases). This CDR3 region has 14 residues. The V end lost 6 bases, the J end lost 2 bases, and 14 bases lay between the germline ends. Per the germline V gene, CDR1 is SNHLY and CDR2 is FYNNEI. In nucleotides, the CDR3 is TGTGCCAGCAGCTATCTAGCAGCCCCCTACGAGCAGTACTTC. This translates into CASSYLAAPYEQYF.

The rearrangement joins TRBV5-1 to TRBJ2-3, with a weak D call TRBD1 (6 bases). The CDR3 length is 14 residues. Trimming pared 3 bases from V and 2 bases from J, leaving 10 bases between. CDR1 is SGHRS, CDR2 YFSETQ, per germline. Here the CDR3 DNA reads TGCGCCAGCAGCTGGGGGCCTGACACAGATACGCAGTATTTT. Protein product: CASSWGPDTDTQYF.

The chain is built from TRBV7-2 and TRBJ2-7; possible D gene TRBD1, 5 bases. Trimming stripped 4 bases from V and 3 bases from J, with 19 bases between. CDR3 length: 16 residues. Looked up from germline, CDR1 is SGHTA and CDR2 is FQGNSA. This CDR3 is CASSYQGPGRDYEQYF. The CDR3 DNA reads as TGTGCCAGCAGCTACCAGGGTCCAGGCCGCGACTACGAGCAGTACTTC.

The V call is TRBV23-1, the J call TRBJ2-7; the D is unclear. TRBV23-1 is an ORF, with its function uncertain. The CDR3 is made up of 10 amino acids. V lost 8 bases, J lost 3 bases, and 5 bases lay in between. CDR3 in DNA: TGCGCCAGCGTCGGCTACGAGCAGTACTTC. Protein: CASVGYEQYF.

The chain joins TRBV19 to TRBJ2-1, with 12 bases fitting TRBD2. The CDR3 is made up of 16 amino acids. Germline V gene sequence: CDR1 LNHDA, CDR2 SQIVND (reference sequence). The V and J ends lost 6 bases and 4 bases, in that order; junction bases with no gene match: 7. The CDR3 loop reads CASRPLAGGLYNEQFF. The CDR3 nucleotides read TGTGCCAGTAGGCCACTAGCGGGAGGCCTTTACAATGAGCAGTTCTTC.

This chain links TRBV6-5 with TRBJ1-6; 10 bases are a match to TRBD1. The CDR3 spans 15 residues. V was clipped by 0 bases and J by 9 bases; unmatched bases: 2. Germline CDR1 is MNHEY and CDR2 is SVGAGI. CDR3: CASSYSDRGLSPLHF. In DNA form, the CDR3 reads TGTGCCAGCAGTTACTCCGACAGGGGGCTTTCACCCCTCCACTTT.

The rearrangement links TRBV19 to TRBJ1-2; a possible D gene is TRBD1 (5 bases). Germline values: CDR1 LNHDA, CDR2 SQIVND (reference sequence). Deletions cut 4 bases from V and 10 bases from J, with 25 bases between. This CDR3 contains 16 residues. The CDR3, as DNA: TGTGCCAGTAGTACCCCTGGACAATCTATCTCCCGCTTCTACACCTTC. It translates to CASSTPGQSISRFYTF.

The DNA for the CDR3 is TGTGCCAGCAGCTTAGGTGTCAGCGACTATGGCTACACCTTC. Protein product: CASSLGVSDYGYTF. This rearrangement joins TRBV7-6 to TRBJ1-2; no clear D gene. V lost 1 base and J 3 bases, leaving 9 bases between the germline ends. The CDR3 has 14 residues. Looked up from germline, CDR1 is SGHVS and CDR2 is FNYEAQ.

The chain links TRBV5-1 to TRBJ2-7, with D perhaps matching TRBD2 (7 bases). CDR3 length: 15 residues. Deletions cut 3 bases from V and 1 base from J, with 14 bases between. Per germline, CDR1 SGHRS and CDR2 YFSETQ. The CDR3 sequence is CASSSKGGGSYEQYF. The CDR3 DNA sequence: TGCGCCAGCAGCTCAAAAGGGGGAGGGTCCTACGAGCAGTACTTC.

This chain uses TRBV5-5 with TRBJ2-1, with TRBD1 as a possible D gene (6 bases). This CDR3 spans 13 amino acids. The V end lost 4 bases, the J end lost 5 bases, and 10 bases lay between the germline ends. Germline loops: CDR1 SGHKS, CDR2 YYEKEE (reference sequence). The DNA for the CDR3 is TGTGCCAGCAGCCTGGACAGAAACAATGAGCAGTTCTTC. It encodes CASSLDRNNEQFF. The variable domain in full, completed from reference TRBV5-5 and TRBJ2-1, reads DAGVTQSPTHLIKTRGQQVTLRCSPISGHKSVSWYQQVLGQGPQFIFQYYEKEERGRGNFPDRFSARQFPNYSSELNVNALLLGDSALYLCASSLDRNNEQFFGPGTRLTVL.

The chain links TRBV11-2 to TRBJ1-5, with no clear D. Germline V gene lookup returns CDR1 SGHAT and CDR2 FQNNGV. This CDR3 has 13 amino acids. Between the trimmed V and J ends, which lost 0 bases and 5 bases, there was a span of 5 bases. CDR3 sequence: CASSLDLDQPQHF. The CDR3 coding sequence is TGTGCCAGCAGCTTAGATCTCGATCAGCCCCAGCATTTT.

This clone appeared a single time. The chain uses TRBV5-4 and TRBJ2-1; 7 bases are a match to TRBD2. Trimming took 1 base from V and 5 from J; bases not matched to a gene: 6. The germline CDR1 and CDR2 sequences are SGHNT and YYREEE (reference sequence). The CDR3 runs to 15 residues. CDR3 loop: CASSLRVAGNNEQFF. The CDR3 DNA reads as TGTGCCAGCAGCTTGCGGGTAGCGGGCAACAATGAGCAGTTCTTC.

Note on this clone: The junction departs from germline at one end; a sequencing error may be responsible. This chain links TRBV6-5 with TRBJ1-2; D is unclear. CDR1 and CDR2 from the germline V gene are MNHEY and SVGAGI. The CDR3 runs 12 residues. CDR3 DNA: TGTGCCAGCAGTATCGGGTCTACGAATTGGGCCTTC. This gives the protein CASSIGSTNWAF.

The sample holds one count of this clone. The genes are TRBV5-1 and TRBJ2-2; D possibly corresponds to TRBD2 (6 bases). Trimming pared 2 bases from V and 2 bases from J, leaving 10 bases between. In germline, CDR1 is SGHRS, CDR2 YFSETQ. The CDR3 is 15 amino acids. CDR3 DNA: TGCGCCAGCAGCTTTGATAGCGGAAACACCGGGGAGCTGTTTTTT. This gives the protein CASSFDSGNTGELFF.

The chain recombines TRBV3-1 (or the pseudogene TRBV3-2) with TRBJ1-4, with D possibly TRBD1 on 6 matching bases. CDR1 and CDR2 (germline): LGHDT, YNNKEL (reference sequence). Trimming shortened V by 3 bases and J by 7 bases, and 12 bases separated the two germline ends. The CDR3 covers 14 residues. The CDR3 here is CASSHDRNREKLFF. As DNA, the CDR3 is TGTGCCAGCAGCCACGACAGGAACCGTGAAAAACTGTTTTTT.

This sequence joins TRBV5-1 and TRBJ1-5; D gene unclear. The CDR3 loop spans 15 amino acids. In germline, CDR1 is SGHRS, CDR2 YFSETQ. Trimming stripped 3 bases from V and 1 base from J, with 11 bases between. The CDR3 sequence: CASSSDGRSNQPQHF. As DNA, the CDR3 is TGCGCCAGCAGCTCGGACGGGAGGAGCAATCAGCCCCAGCATTTT.

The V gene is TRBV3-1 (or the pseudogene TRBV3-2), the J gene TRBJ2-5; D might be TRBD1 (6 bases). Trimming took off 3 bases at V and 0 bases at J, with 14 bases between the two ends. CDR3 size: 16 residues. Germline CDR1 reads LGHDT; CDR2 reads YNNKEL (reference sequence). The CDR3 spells CASSHLERGYQETQYF. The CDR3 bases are TGTGCCAGCAGCCATCTAGAGAGGGGGTACCAAGAGACCCAGTACTTC.

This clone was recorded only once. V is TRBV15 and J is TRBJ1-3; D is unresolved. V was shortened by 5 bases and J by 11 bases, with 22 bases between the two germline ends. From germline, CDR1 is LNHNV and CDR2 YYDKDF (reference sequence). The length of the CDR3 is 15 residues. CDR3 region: CATSVRPGSPKPIYF. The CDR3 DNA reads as TGTGCCACCAGCGTTCGTCCCGGGTCCCCGAAGCCCATATATTTT.

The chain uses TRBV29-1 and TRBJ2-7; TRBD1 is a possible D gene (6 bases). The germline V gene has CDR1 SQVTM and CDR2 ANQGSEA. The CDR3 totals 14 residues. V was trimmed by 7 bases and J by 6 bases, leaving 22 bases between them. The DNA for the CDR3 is TGCAGCGCGAGTCCGGGACAATCCTTCGGCGAGCAGTACTTC. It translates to CSASPGQSFGEQYF.

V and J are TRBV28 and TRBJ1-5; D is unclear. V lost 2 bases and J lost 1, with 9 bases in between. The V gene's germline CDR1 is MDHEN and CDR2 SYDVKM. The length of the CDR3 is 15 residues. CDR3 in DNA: TGTGCCAGCAGTTTAGGGCGTAGGAGCAATCAGCCCCAGCATTTT. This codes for CASSLGRRSNQPQHF.

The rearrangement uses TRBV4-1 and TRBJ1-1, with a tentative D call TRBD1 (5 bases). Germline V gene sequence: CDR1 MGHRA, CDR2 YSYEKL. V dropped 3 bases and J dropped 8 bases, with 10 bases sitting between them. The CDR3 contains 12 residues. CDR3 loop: CASSHLQGEAFF. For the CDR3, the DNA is TGCGCCAGCAGCCATCTCCAGGGAGAAGCTTTCTTT.

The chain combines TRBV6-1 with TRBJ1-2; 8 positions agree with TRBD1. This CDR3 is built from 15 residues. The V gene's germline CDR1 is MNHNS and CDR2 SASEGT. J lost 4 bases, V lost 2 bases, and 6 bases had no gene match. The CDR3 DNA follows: TGTGCCAGCAGTGAATTCAGGCAGGGGGCCTATGGCTACACCTTC. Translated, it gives CASSEFRQGAYGYTF.